Described below is a single T cell receptor beta chain sequence and its context. Its antigen target is currently unknown. Lacking the conserved final phenylalanine or tryptophan, this CDR3 likely reflects a read error. Hyperthyroidism patients were newly diagnosed, with disease duration under 2 months, and aged 18 to 65 years. The study excluded patients with uncontrolled infections, other autoimmune diseases, pregnancy or lactation. Diagnoses were established on the basis of clinical symptoms, serum thyroxine and TRAb, thyroid ultrasound, and orbital computed tomography. For progressor patients, blood was drawn at the first diagnosis of hyperthyroidism, before any ophthalmopathy symptoms had appeared. PBMCs were separated from roughly 10 ml of fresh peripheral blood using Ficoll-Paque density gradient centrifugation. Progressor patients were first diagnosed with Graves' hyperthyroidism and then developed ophthalmopathy during follow-up. Total RNA was extracted using Trizol reagent, and RNA quality was assessed on an Agilent 2100 Bioanalyzer.

The sample belongs to a study of T cells in Graves' hyperthyroidism and ophthalmopathy (dated by TCRdb to 2018 to 2020). At the level of the whole study: Peripheral blood was sampled at the time of initial diagnosis, prior to any treatment. Following sampling, methimazole starting at 30 mg daily was given to hyperthyroidism patients, and high-dose intravenous methylprednisolone was given to ophthalmopathy patients. To identify distinguishing TCR V-J signatures, a discovery cohort of 100 or so patients was used, comprising 43 with Graves' ophthalmopathy and roughly 60 with stable Graves' hyperthyroidism. The paper describes TCR Vbeta CDR3 sequencing of 140 or so peripheral blood samples, made up of 43 ophthalmopathy patients, around 73 hyperthyroidism patients and about 17 progressor patients. In about six Graves' hyperthyroidism patients, the study also compared T-cell repertoires from thyroid tissue with T-cell repertoires from blood. Prospective prediction of ophthalmopathy was tested in an independent validation cohort of approximately 19 hyperthyroidism patients and 17 patients who later progressed to ophthalmopathy. For training and testing, the 100 or so patients in the discovery cohort were randomly divided in a 7:3 ratio.

The investigation overall reported the following: Blood samples also contained most of the expanded thyroid clonotypes (frequency above 0.001), which suggests that blood repertoires may reflect thyroid immune responses. In validation, progression to ophthalmopathy was predicted by the model with roughly 71% sensitivity and 72.22% specificity, a median of around 5.9 months before onset. A model built on a 13 V-J signature distinguished ophthalmopathy from stable hyperthyroidism, reaching approximately 89% sensitivity and 81.08% specificity in cross-validation and 80%/75% in testing. Sample size was not statistically predetermined, and blinding of investigators to group allocation was not performed.

The TCR beta CDR3 regions were amplified from RNA transcripts. A first-round RT-PCR of the TCR CDR3 used the HTBI primer set with the Qiagen OneStep RT-PCR kit. A second multiplex PCR round built the libraries, followed by size selection and purification. Paired-end sequencing of the libraries was performed with 100 bp reads on an Illumina HiSeq2000. Per the original workflow: SOAPnuke was used to process the raw data, throwing out any read that contained adapters or uncalled bases, had a mean Phred below 15, or lacked an exact constant-primer or identifier match. COPE v1.2.5 was used to merge high-quality paired reads, and clonotypes were defined as unique nucleotide sequences. Clonotypes were aligned to IMGT TRBV, TRBD and TRBJ reference segments using MiTCR v1.1. Only V-J combinations with frequency above 0.0001, covering 99% to 99.2% of repertoires, were analysed. The TCS score was defined as F50 (clonal expansion) divided by E x V (chaos), with BLOSUM62-based TCRdist calculated between CDR3 peptides within each V-J. Welch's t-statistics and random forest reduced fewer than 550 V-J features to around 14, which were used in a naive Bayes classifier (R e1071). TCRdb reprocessing: public reads trimmed at Q25 with fastp, clones called with MiXCR, in-frame beta chains kept. Rows are unified per CDR3 protein, each entry keeping the most common DNA and genes. Here the V and J calls rest on TCRdb's processing, not on the authors' analysis. In this sample the table shows under 750,000 distinct CDR3 sequences, around 20% of which occur a single time. Around 17% of the sample is held by the ten biggest clonotypes.

For CDR1 and CDR2, the germline V gene lists SQVTM and ANQGSEA. V is pared back by 6 bases and J by 6 bases, with 20 bases lying between the germline termini. The CDR3 is 14 residues long, counting both termini. The entry retains the CDR3 DNA only, 42 bases that are in frame from base 1. The rearrangement combines TRBV29-1 with TRBJ2-5; the D match is possibly TRBD1 or TRBD2, with 5 bases aligned in each. The specimen sequenced was blood. This TCR derives from a woman between 50 and 59 years old with Graves' hyperthyroidism that later progressed to Graves' ophthalmopathy. The nucleotide sequence is given as TGCAGCGTAGGATCCGGGACGGTCTTCCAGACCCAGTACATC. It specifies CSVGSGTVFQTQYI.